This passage covers 27 T cell receptor beta chains from one sample sequenced in a study of T cell repertoires in cytomegalovirus infection. TCRdb independently ran MiXCR on the reads; one entry per CDR3 protein. The data contain around 360,000 distinct CDR3 sequences, roughly 34% of them singletons. Antigens of these TCRs are unknown. The source was cultured PBMCs, collected from culture after CMV antigen stimulation. The receptors were sampled from a human donor in good health (CMV status not recorded). Some clones in this sample may be carry-over from other donors' samples.

This clonotype was seen repeatedly, ten times or more. This chain uses TRBV7-2 with TRBJ2-5; 7 bases line up with TRBD1. After removal of 5 bases from V and 0 bases from J, the junction contained 9 bases not matched to a gene. The V gene's germline CDR1 is SGHTA and CDR2 FQGNSA. The CDR3 spans 16 residues. This chain's CDR3 is CASSLRQGPYQETQYF. The CDR3 bases are TGTGCCAGCAGCCTTCGACAGGGACCGTACCAAGAGACCCAGTACTTC.

This clonotype appeared a few times. The chain links TRBV6-5 to TRBJ2-1, with D maybe TRBD2 (6 bases). V was cut by 0 bases and J by 6 bases, with 18 bases left in between. Germline V gene sequence: CDR1 MNHEY, CDR2 SVGAGI. The CDR3 loop spans 17 amino acids. This CDR3 is CASSYSKFGGKANEQFF. The CDR3 DNA is TGTGCCAGCAGTTACTCGAAGTTTGGCGGGAAGGCCAATGAGCAGTTCTTC.

The chain recombines TRBV6-2 or TRBV6-3 with TRBJ2-7, with D unresolved. The germline gives CDR1 MNHEY, CDR2 SVGEGT. The V and J ends lost 3 bases and 1 base respectively, with 7 bases between them. This CDR3 region has 13 residues. CDR3 region: CASSYLASYEQYV. CDR3 nucleotides: TGTGCCAGCAGTTATTTAGCTTCCTACGAGCAGTACGTC.

The rearrangement joins TRBV7-2 to TRBJ1-2; D is undetermined. CDR3 length equals 14 residues. Germline V gene sequence: CDR1 SGHTA, CDR2 FQGNSA. Deletions cut 3 bases from V and 7 bases from J, with 15 bases between. CDR3 coding DNA: TGTGCCAGCAGCTTTAACCCGATCAGCGGTGGCTACACCTTC. This encodes CASSFNPISGGYTF.

This clonotype was observed at least ten times. The J gene is TRBJ2-3, the V gene TRBV7-6; 9 nucleotides line up with TRBD2. J lost 2 bases, V lost 4 bases, and 10 bases had no gene match. CDR1 is SGHVS, CDR2 FNYEAQ, per germline. The CDR3 runs to 17 residues. The CDR3 DNA reads TGTGCCAGCAGCTCGCGACTAGCGGCCTCAGTCACAGATACGCAGTATTTT. Translating gives CASSSRLAASVTDTQYF.

This clonotype was seen a handful of times. The chain employs TRBV12-5 and TRBJ2-6, with D tentatively TRBD2 (5 bases). The CDR3 consists of 20 residues. From germline, CDR1 is LGHNT and CDR2 FRNRAP. V was clipped by 0 bases and J by 4 bases, with 22 bases between them. Here the CDR3 DNA reads TGTGCTAGTGGTTTGGTACGGACCGACGGGGAATCCTCCGGGGCCAACGTCCTGACTTTC. Translated, it gives CASGLVRTDGESSGANVLTF.

In this sample, this clonotype turned up once. V usage is TRBV6-5 and J usage is TRBJ2-3; 7 positions agree with TRBD1. Losses at the gene ends were 8 bases for V and 1 base for J; bases not matched to a gene: 3. The germline V gene has CDR1 MNHEY and CDR2 SVGAGI. There are 13 residues in the CDR3. CDR3 region: CASRQGGTDTQYF. CDR3 in DNA: TGTGCCAGCCGGCAGGGGGGCACAGATACGCAGTATTTT.

DNA for the CDR3: TGTGCCAGCAGCTTTCGGCAGACCTACGAGCAGTACTTC. It yields the protein CASSFRQTYEQYF. V gene TRBV7-2 combines with J gene TRBJ2-7, with D unresolved. CDR3 length equals 13 residues. V lost 3 bases to trimming and J lost 2 bases, with 8 bases between them. Germline lookup yields CDR1 SGHTA and CDR2 FQGNSA.

V is TRBV7-2 and J is TRBJ1-4; D gene unclear. The CDR3 has 14 residues. Between the trimmed V and J ends, which lost 7 bases and 2 bases, there was a span of 11 bases. Germline V CDR1 and CDR2: SGHTA, FQGNSA. For the CDR3, the DNA is TGTGCCAGCAAATCGTGGACGACTAATGAAAAACTGTTTTTT. Translating gives CASKSWTTNEKLFF.

This clonotype was counted between two and nine times. V and J are TRBV6-2 or TRBV6-3 and TRBJ2-1; D ambiguous. The CDR3 loop spans 11 amino acids. V lost 7 bases, J lost 10 bases, and 11 bases lay in between. Germline CDR1 reads MNHEY; CDR2 reads SVGEGT. The CDR3 here is CASTKVNEQFF. DNA of the CDR3: TGTGCCAGCACTAAGGTCAACGAGCAGTTCTTC.

The chain couples TRBV6-6 to TRBJ2-4; weak D call: TRBD1 (6 bases). The length of the CDR3 is 13 residues. Trimming stripped 8 bases from V and 1 base from J, with 9 bases between. Germline loops: CDR1 MNHNY, CDR2 SVGAGI (reference sequence). CDR3 sequence reads: CASPDRAKNIQYF. In nucleotides, the CDR3 is TGTGCCAGCCCCGACAGGGCCAAAAACATTCAGTACTTC.

The V gene is TRBV7-2, the J gene TRBJ1-1; possibly TRBD1 for D (6 bases). CDR3 size: 13 residues. V was shortened by 5 bases and J by 7 bases, with 14 bases between the two germline ends. Per germline, CDR1 SGHTA and CDR2 FQGNSA. The DNA of the CDR3 is TGTGCCAGCAGCCGCGGACAGTCGCTTGAAGCTTTCTTT. Its protein is CASSRGQSLEAFF.

This clonotype was counted at least ten times. The chain combines TRBV7-2 with TRBJ2-7; 9 nucleotides match TRBD1. The junction had 6 bases not matched to a gene; V was cut back by 5 bases and J by 4 bases. CDR1 is SGHTA and CDR2 is FQGNSA in the germline V gene. This CDR3 region has 14 residues. The CDR3 region has the DNA TGTGCCAGCAGCAAAGACAGGGGGGGTTACGAGCAGTACTTC. Amino acids: CASSKDRGGYEQYF.

The genes are TRBV7-2 and TRBJ2-7; 11 nucleotides line up with TRBD1. J was trimmed by 3 bases and V by 1 base; bases with no gene match: 2. CDR3 size: 15 residues. In germline, CDR1 is SGHTA, CDR2 FQGNSA. This CDR3 is CASSLVGTGGYEQYF. CDR3 nucleotides: TGTGCCAGCAGCTTAGTGGGGACAGGGGGCTACGAGCAGTACTTC.

This clonotype was seen more than once but under ten times. This chain joins TRBV5-4 and TRBJ2-1; 9 nucleotides line up with TRBD2. Germline V gene data show CDR1 as SGHNT and CDR2 as YYREEE (reference sequence). Trimming took 0 bases from V and 10 from J; bases not matched to a gene: 11. The CDR3 is 16 residues long. The CDR3 sequence is CASSLGLVAGGGEQFF. CDR3 nucleotide sequence: TGTGCCAGCAGCTTGGGTCTTGTGGCGGGAGGGGGCGAGCAGTTCTTC. Based on the CDR3 plus reference TRBV5-4 and TRBJ2-1, the full variable domain is ETGVTQSPTHLIKTRGQQVTLRCSSQSGHNTVSWYQQALGQGPQFIFQYYREEENGRGNFPPRFSGLQFPNYSSELNVNALELDDSALYLCASSLGLVAGGGEQFFGPGTRLTVL.

V and J are TRBV20-1 and TRBJ2-7; 8 positions agree with TRBD2. V lost 7 bases and J lost 4; bases outside the gene matches: 15. The CDR3 is 15 amino acids. The germline V gene encodes CDR1 DFQATT and CDR2 SNEGSKA (reference sequence). DNA for the CDR3: TGCAGTGTTGAGCCGCCGGGACTAGTGTTTTACGAGCAGTACTTC. This gives the protein CSVEPPGLVFYEQYF.

CDR3 DNA sequence: TGTGCCAGCACCCAGGGCCATGAGCAGTTCTTC. It translates to CASTQGHEQFF. The chain is built from TRBV6-1 and TRBJ2-1; tentative D call: TRBD1 (5 bases). The ends were cut back, 7 bases at V and 8 bases at J, with 9 bases in the middle. The V gene's germline CDR1 is MNHNS and CDR2 SASEGT. This CDR3 region has 11 residues.

The chain is built from TRBV6-2 or TRBV6-3 and TRBJ2-7; D might be TRBD1 (6 bases). Germline values: CDR1 MNHEY, CDR2 SVGEGT. Trimming pared 5 bases from V and 7 bases from J, leaving 12 bases between. The CDR3 is 12 amino acids. CDR3 nucleotides: TGTGCCAGCAGTCCTGGGACAATTGAGCAGTACTTC. Translation gives CASSPGTIEQYF.

The chain joins TRBV30 to TRBJ2-5, with 8 bases aligning to TRBD2. The germline CDR1 and CDR2 sequences are GTSNPN and SVGIG (reference sequence). The CDR3 is 17 residues long. The trim removed 0 bases at V and 5 bases at J, leaving 14 bases unmatched. CDR3 coding DNA: TGTGCCTGGAGTGTGGACACCTTAGCGGGAACGGGGGAGACCCAGTACTTC. Translating gives CAWSVDTLAGTGETQYF.

J is TRBJ2-2 and V is TRBV24-1; no firm D call. Deletions cut 10 bases from V and 6 bases from J, with 14 bases between. CDR1 is KGHDR and CDR2 is SFDVKD in the germline V gene. The CDR3 has 13 amino acids. The CDR3 sequence is CATRHRSSGELFF. CDR3 nucleotide sequence: TGTGCCACTCGACATCGGTCATCCGGGGAGCTGTTTTTT.

V and J are TRBV4-1 and TRBJ2-7, with TRBD2 identical over 10 bases. CDR3 size: 16 residues. The V gene end was trimmed by 0 bases and the J gene end by 3 bases; junction bases not matched to a gene: 5. Germline loops: CDR1 MGHRA, CDR2 YSYEKL. CDR3: CASSQERASGGYEQYV. The CDR3 nucleotides are TGCGCCAGCAGCCAAGAAAGGGCTAGCGGGGGCTACGAGCAGTACGTC.

This clonotype has a handful of counts. The CDR3 nucleotides are TGTGCCAGCAGCTTAGACGGGGACACCCGCCTCTTTAAGTTCTTC. Its protein product is CASSLDGDTRLFKFF. The gene calls are TRBV7-2 and TRBJ2-1; D possibly corresponds to TRBD1 (6 bases). CDR3 size: 15 residues. Between the trimmed V and J ends, which lost 1 base and 14 bases, there was a span of 21 bases. CDR1 is SGHTA, CDR2 FQGNSA, per germline.

The gene calls are TRBV5-1 and TRBJ2-1; D uncertain. V lost 0 bases to trimming and J lost 7 bases, with 11 bases between them. The CDR3 sequence is 14 residues long. In germline, CDR1 is SGHRS, CDR2 YFSETQ. This CDR3 reads CASSLEVVSNEQFF. As DNA, the CDR3 is TGCGCCAGCAGCTTGGAGGTAGTTAGTAATGAGCAGTTCTTC. Complete variable domain (other parts from reference TRBV5-1 and TRBJ2-1): KAGVTQTPRYLIKTRGQQVTLSCSPISGHRSVSWYQQTPGQGLQFLFEYFSETQRNKGNFPGRFSGRQFSNSRSEMNVSTLELGDSALYLCASSLEVVSNEQFFGPGTRLTVL.

The rearrangement uses TRBV12-3 or TRBV12-4 and TRBJ1-2; no firm D call. The CDR3 length is 16 residues. V was shortened by 3 bases and J by 5 bases, with 19 bases between the two germline ends. The CDR3, as DNA: TGTGCCAGCAGTTTTGAACTCGCCGGGAAAGTATATGGCTACACCTTC. It is translated as CASSFELAGKVYGYTF.

Only a few counts were recorded for this clonotype. The rearrangement joins TRBV7-8 to TRBJ2-3; TRBD2 matches at 11 bases. The V gene's germline CDR1 is SGHVS and CDR2 FQNEAQ. The CDR3 totals 16 residues. V shed 4 bases, J shed 3 bases, and the junction held 6 bases outside the gene matches. The CDR3 nucleotides read TGTGCCAGCAGCTCGTTAGCGGGAGGGCCTACAGATACGCAGTATTTT. Amino acid sequence: CASSSLAGGPTDTQYF. The full variable domain, rest sourced from reference TRBV7-8 and TRBJ2-3, is GAGVSQSPRYKVAKRGQDVALRCDPISGHVSLFWYQQALGQGPEFLTYFQNEAQLDKSGLPSDRFFAERPEGSVSTLKIQRTQQEDSAVYLCASSSLAGGPTDTQYFGPGTRLTVL.

A single count supports this clonotype. The chain joins TRBV19 to TRBJ2-2; D gene ambiguous. The germline V and J ends were trimmed by 6 bases and 2 bases, with 7 bases remaining between them. CDR1 and CDR2 from the germline V gene are LNHDA and SQIVND (reference sequence). CDR3 length: 13 residues. The CDR3 coding sequence is TGTGCCAGTAGAGCCGTAAACACCGGGGAGCTGTTTTTT. As protein: CASRAVNTGELFF.

The V gene is TRBV6-5, the J gene TRBJ2-1; 11 bases agree with TRBD2. After removal of 0 bases from V and 2 bases from J, the junction contained 9 bases not matched to a gene. Germline V lookup: CDR1 MNHEY, CDR2 SVGAGI. The CDR3 covers 19 residues. The CDR3 sequence is CASSYSRMLAGGPYNEQFF. CDR3 nucleotide sequence: TGTGCCAGCAGTTACTCGAGAATGCTAGCGGGAGGTCCCTACAATGAGCAGTTCTTC.